The TCR beta chain described here comes from a study of cytomegalovirus exposure and HLA in healthy donors. The wider study: Samples from HLA-typed donors yielded about 80 million unique TCRs in an early data release.

About this clone itself: Its target is unknown.

Trimming pared 4 bases from V and 5 bases from J, leaving 11 bases between. The CDR3 contains 13 residues. Germline lookup yields CDR1 SGHVS and CDR2 FQNEAQ. General observations from the study: Sequencing artifact likely explains a cluster of highly shared sequence variants. Investigators reported approximately 150 TCR beta chains as tied to cytomegalovirus. In a later analysis, HLA-associated TCR beta chains were more clonally expanded than equally common others.

Vbeta (60) and Jbeta (13) primers were used in the PCR. Clones were read by immunoSEQ multiplex PCR, and TCRdb kept only the in-frame ones, dropping some. The sample contains some 120,000 clones, about three quarters of which appear only once. The clonotype was recovered from a woman in her thirties or forties in good health and CMV-seronegative. The chain carries TRBV7-8 and TRBJ2-5, with D tentatively TRBD1 (6 bases). Material: PBMCs. The CDR3 DNA is TGTGCCAGCAGCTCGGAGAGGGGGGAGACCCAGTACTTC. Translation: CASSSERGETQYF.